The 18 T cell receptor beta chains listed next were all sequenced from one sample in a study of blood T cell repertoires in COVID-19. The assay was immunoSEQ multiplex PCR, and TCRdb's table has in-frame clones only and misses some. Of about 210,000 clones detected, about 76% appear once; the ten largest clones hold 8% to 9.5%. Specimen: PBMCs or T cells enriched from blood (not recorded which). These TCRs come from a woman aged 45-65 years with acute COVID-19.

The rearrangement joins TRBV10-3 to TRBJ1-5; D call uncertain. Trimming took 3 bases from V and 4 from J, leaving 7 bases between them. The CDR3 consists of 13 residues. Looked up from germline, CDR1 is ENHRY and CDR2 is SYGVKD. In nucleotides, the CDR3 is TGTGCCATCAGTGACGGAGGAAATCAGCCCCAGCATTTT. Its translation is CAISDGGNQPQHF.

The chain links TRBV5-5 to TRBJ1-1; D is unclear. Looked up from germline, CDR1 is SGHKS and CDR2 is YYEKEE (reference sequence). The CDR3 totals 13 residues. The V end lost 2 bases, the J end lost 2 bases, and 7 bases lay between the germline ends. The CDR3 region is CASSFLINTEAFF. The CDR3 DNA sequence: TGTGCCAGCAGCTTCCTTATTAACACTGAAGCTTTCTTT.

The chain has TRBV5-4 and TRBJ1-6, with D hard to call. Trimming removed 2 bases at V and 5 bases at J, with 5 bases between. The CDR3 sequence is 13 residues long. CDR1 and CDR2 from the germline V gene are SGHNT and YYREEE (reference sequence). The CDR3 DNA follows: TGTGCCAGCAGCTTACAGAATAATTCACCCCTCCACTTT. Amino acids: CASSLQNNSPLHF.

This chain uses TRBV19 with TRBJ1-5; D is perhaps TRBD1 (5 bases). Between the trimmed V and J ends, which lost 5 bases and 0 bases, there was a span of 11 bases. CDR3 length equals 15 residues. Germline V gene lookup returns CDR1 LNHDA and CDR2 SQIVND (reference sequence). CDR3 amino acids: CASSQPGHSNQPQHF. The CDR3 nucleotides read TGTGCCAGTAGTCAGCCAGGGCATAGCAATCAGCCCCAGCATTTT.

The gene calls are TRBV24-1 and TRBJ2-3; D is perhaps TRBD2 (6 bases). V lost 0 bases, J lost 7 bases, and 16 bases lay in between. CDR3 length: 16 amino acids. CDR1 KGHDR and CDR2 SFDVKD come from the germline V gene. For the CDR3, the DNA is TGTGCCACCAGTGATTTGCAATTCGGCGGGAAGAATACGCAGTATTTT. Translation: CATSDLQFGGKNTQYF.

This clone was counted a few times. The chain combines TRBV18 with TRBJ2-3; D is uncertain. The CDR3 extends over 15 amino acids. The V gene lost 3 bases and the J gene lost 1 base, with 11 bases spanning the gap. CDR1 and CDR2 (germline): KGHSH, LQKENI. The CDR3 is CASSPLSMGTDTQYF. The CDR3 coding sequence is TGTGCCAGCTCACCCCTAAGCATGGGCACAGATACGCAGTATTTT. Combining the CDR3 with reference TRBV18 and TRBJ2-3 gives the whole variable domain NAGVMQNPRHLVRRRGQEARLRCSPMKGHSHVYWYRQLPEEGLKFMVYLQKENIIDESGMPKERFSAEFPKEGPSILRIQQVVRGDSAAYFCASSPLSMGTDTQYFGPGTRLTVL.

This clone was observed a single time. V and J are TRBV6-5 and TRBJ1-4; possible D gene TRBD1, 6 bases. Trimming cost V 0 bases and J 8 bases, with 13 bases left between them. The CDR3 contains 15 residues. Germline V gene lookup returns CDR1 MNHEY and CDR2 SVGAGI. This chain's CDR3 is CASSYSRQGQEKLFF. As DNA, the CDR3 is TGTGCCAGCAGTTACTCGCGGCAGGGACAAGAAAAACTGTTTTTT.

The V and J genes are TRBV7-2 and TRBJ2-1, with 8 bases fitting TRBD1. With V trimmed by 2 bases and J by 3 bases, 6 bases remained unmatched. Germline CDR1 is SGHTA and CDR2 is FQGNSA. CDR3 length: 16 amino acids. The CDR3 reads CASSLQGAANYNEQFF. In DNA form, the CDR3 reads TGTGCCAGCAGCTTACAGGGGGCTGCAAACTACAATGAGCAGTTCTTC.

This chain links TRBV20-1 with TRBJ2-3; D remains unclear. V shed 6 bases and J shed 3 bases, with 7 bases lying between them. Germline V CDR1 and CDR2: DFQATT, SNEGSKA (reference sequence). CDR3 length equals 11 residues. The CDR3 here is CSAPETDTQYF. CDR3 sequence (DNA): TGCAGTGCCCCCGAGACAGATACGCAGTATTTT.

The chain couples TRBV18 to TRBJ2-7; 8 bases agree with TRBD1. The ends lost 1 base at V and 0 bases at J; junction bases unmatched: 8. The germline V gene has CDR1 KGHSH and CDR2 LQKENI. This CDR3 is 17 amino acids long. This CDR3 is CASSPRIRQGSSYEQYF. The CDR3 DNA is TGTGCCAGCTCACCACGCATTCGACAGGGGTCCTCCTACGAGCAGTACTTC.

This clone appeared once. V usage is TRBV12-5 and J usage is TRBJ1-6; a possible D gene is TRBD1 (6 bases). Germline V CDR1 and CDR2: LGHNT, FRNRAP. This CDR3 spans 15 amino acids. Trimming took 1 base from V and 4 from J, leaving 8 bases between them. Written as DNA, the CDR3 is TGTGCTAGTGGTTTGGGGACAGTTTATAATTCACCCCTCCACTTT. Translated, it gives CASGLGTVYNSPLHF.

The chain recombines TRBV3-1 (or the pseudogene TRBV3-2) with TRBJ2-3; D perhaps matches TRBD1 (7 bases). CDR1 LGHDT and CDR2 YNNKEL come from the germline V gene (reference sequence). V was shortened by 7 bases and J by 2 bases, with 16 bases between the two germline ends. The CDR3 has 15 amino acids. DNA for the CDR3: TGTGCCAGCACCCCTCAGGGGGGCCTCACAGATACGCAGTATTTT. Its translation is CASTPQGGLTDTQYF.

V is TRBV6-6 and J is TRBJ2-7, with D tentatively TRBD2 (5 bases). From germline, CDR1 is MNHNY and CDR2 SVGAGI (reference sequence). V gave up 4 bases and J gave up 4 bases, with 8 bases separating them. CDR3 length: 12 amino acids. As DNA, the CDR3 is TGTGCCAGCAGTTCAGAGGGTTACGAGCAGTACTTC. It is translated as CASSSEGYEQYF.

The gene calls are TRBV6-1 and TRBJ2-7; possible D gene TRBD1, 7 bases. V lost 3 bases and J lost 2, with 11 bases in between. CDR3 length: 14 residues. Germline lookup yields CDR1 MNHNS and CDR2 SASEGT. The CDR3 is CASSEGRGAYEQYF. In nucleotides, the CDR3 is TGTGCCAGCAGTGAGGGCAGGGGGGCCTACGAGCAGTACTTC.

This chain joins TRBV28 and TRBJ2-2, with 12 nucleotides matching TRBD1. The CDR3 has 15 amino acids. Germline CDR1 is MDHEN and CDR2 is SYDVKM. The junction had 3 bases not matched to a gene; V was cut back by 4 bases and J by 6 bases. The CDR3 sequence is CASSSGQGAPGELFF. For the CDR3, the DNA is TGTGCCAGCAGTTCGGGACAGGGGGCGCCCGGGGAGCTGTTTTTT.

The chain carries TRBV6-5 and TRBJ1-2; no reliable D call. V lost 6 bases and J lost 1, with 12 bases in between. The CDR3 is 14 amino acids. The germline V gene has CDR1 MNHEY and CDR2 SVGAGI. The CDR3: CASRQAGRNYGYTF. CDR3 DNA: TGTGCCAGCAGGCAGGCGGGTCGTAACTATGGCTACACCTTC.

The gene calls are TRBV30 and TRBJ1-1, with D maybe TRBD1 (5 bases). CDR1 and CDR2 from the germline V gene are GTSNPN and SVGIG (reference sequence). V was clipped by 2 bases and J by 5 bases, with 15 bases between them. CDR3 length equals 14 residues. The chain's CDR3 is CAWSLQGGGTEAFF. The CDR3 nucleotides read TGTGCCTGGAGTCTTCAGGGAGGAGGGACTGAAGCTTTCTTT.

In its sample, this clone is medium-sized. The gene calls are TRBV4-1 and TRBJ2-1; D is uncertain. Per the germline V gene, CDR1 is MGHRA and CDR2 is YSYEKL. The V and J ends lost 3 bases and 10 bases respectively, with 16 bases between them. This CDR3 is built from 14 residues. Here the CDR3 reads CASSHVSQTREQFF. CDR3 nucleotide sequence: TGCGCCAGCAGCCACGTCTCCCAAACCCGGGAGCAGTTCTTC.